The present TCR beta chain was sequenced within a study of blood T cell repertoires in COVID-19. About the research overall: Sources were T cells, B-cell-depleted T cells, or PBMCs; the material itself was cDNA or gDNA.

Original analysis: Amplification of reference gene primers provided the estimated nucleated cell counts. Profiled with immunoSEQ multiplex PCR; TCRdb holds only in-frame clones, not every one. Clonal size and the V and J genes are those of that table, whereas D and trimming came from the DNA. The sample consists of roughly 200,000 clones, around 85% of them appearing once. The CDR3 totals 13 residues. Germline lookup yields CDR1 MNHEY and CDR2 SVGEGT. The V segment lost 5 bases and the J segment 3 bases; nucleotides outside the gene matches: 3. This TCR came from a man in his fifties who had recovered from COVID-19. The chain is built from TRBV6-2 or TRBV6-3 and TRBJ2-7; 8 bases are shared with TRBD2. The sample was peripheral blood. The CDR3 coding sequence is TGTGCCAGCAGTACTAGCGGATTCTACGAGCAGTACTTC. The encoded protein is CASSTSGFYEQYF.